The clone carrying this TCR beta chain was recorded at least ten times. This sample is drawn from a study of T cell repertoires in cytomegalovirus infection. V was trimmed by 0 bases and J by 3 bases, leaving 5 bases between them. The V gene's germline CDR1 is DFQATT and CDR2 SNEGSKA (reference sequence). This CDR3 spans 12 amino acids. TCRdb re-analysed the reads in MiXCR, keeping a single row per CDR3 protein. The data show roughly 320,000 distinct CDR3 sequences, 9.6% seen once. The TCR was taken from a human donor in good health (CMV status not recorded). Some clones in this sample may be carry-over from other donors' samples. J is TRBJ1-1 and V is TRBV20-1; D ambiguous. Sequencing input: PBMCs. CDR3 amino acids: CSARDPDTEAFF. The CDR3 DNA reads TGCAGTGCTAGAGATCCGGACACTGAAGCTTTCTTT.